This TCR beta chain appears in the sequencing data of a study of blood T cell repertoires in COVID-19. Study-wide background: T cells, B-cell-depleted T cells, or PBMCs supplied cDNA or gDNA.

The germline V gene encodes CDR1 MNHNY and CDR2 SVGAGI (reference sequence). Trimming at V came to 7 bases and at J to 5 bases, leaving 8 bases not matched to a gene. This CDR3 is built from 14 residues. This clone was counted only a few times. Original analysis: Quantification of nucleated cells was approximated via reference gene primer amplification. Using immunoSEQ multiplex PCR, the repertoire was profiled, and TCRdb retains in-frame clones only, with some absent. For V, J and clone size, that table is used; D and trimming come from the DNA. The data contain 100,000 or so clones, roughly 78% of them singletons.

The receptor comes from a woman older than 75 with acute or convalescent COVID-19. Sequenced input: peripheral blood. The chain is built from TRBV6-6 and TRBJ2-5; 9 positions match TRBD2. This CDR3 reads CASTGRGGLETQYF. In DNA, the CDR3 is TGTGCCAGCACCGGGCGGGGGGGCCTGGAGACCCAGTACTTC.